These T cell receptor beta chains were read from a single sample in a study of blood T cell repertoires in COVID-19. Profiling relied on immunoSEQ multiplex PCR, and the TCRdb table lists in-frame clones only, not all of them. Here the sample spans 300,000 to 400,000 clones, 65% to 90% being singletons. The sequenced sample was peripheral blood. Receptor source: a woman between 55 and 75 years old with COVID-19, enrolled during active disease. The CDR3 runs from the conserved cysteine through the conserved F or W. Size values are once, few and many counts, or a class for expanded clones, and some rows have none.

j_gene,v_gene,abundance,CDR3aa
TRBJ1-5,TRBV2,once,CASRGGRYQPQHF
TRBJ1-2,TRBV10-2,.,CASSEFIQGLYGYTF
TRBJ2-5,TRBV9,.,CASSVSKGKETQYF
TRBJ2-5,TRBV6-6,.,CASSAAWRWVAETQYF
TRBJ2-1,TRBV11-3,.,CASSFSSGEYNEQFF
TRBJ2-3,TRBV15,.,CATSKRGGTDTQYF
TRBJ1-2,TRBV30,.,CAWSGQLYGYTF
TRBJ2-7,TRBV9,.,CASSGTGGSEQYF
TRBJ2-5,TRBV5-1,.,CASSFSSGVQETQYF
TRBJ2-5,TRBV18,.,CASSPGTGMEETQYF
TRBJ2-7,TRBV7-3,.,CASSLTGDSQGYEQYF
TRBJ1-1,TRBV28,.,CASSHQNTEAFF
TRBJ1-5,TRBV2,.,CASTQGLGNQPQHF
TRBJ2-7,TRBV6-5,.,CASSPTGVSSYEQYF
TRBJ2-3,TRBV25-1,.,CASSDYRPNTDTQYF
TRBJ2-5,TRBV30,.,CAWSVRSTQYF
TRBJ2-4,TRBV12-1,.,CASSFGVPENIQYF
TRBJ1-5,TRBV5-6,.,CASSSSDRLSNQPQHF
TRBJ2-5,TRBV4-1,once,CASSQDRLAGNQETQYF
TRBJ1-6,TRBV6-5,.,CASSLGRGDSPLHF
TRBJ2-1,TRBV5-1,.,CASSLMWLAGGRTYNEQFF
TRBJ1-1,TRBV7-9,.,CASSRGNTEAFF
TRBJ2-2,TRBV2,few,CASRRQGTGELFF
TRBJ2-7,TRBV5-1,.,CASSPRVGRNEQYF
TRBJ2-1,TRBV7-9,once,CASSLRGWNEQFF
TRBJ2-5,TRBV30,.,CAWSVRRQETQYF
TRBJ1-1,TRBV11-2,once,CASSFGQGEGTEAFF
TRBJ2-1,TRBV3-1/TRBV3-2,.,CASSQGGLATNNEQFF
TRBJ2-3,TRBV7-3,.,CASSRQGPLTDTQYF
TRBJ2-2,TRBV5-4,.,CASSYGSGELFF
TRBJ2-5,TRBV23-1,.,CASSQSRTAGGETQYF
TRBJ1-4,TRBV3-1/TRBV3-2,.,CASSQEFGQGELFF
TRBJ2-5,TRBV29-1,.,CSVLRGGADETQYF
TRBJ2-7,TRBV10-2,.,CASSEGSGYEQYF
TRBJ2-5,TRBV27,.,CASSTHSGGKTQYF
TRBJ1-4,TRBV7-6,.,CASSWTGGPGEKLFF
TRBJ2-1,TRBV5-1,once,CASGTGNSYNEQFF
TRBJ2-7,TRBV11-3,.,CASSSNAGQSTYEQYF
TRBJ1-2,TRBV19,.,CASSIAVIDGYTF
TRBJ1-1,TRBV5-1,.,CASSGQPNTEAFF
TRBJ2-1,TRBV4-3,.,CASSQLGLAGANEQFF
TRBJ2-7,TRBV11-2,.,CASSSRPGGGESYEQYF
TRBJ2-5,TRBV2,.,CASSGEGRETQYF
TRBJ1-1,TRBV7-3,.,CASSPDTLGGKAFF
TRBJ2-7,TRBV7-6,.,CASSSSPDRLTEQYF
TRBJ2-6,TRBV18,.,CASSPRASGANVLTF
TRBJ2-5,TRBV3-1/TRBV3-2,.,CATSRAGGRETQYF
TRBJ2-3,TRBV15,.,CATSRARKTSGGSHTQYF